The entry below describes one T cell receptor beta chain. Its antigen remains unidentified. This entry comes from a study of lymphopenia after photon versus proton radiotherapy. Study-wide results and limits: Under photons, naive T cells and diversity fell while effector/memory populations rose. Only patients who died were analyzed for survival; proton advantage is unproven. After the lymphocyte nadir, photon-treated repertoires showed oligoclonal expansion, especially of CD8+ Temra cells.

Only in-frame clones appear in the TCRdb table, and some are missing; sequencing was by immunoSEQ multiplex PCR. Of about 60,000 clones listed, approximately 84% are singletons. From germline, CDR1 is SNHLY and CDR2 FYNNEI. V gave up 3 bases and J gave up 0 bases; unmatched junction bases: 14. This CDR3 has 18 amino acids. This chain uses TRBV2 with TRBJ2-7; 7 positions match TRBD2. This TCR derives from a man between 60 and 70 years old with pancreatic cancer. The specimen was peripheral blood, collected from a patient treated with proton-based radiotherapy. CDR3 protein: CASSETKLGGVTSYEQYF. The CDR3 DNA sequence: TGTGCCAGCAGTGAGACAAAATTGGGGGGGGTGACCTCCTACGAGCAGTACTTC.